The 15 T cell receptor beta chains below were found in one sample sequenced in a study of graft-versus-host responses after intestinal transplantation. These receptors have no known antigen. Assay used: immunoSEQ multiplex PCR; TCRdb lists only in-frame clones, some missing. The sample comprises about 88,000 clones, about 94% of which are singletons, and approximately 0.19% rests with the top ten. Sequencing was performed on unstimulated CD4+ T cells sorted from spleen or lymph node cells, taken before transplant. These receptors were obtained from a human donor who was the organ donor for an intestinal transplant.

V gene TRBV10-3 combines with J gene TRBJ2-5, with D tentatively TRBD2 (7 bases). V was cut by 6 bases and J by 0 bases, with 17 bases left in between. Germline V CDR1 and CDR2: ENHRY, SYGVKD. The CDR3 consists of 16 residues. The CDR3 region is CAISLMGGANQETQYF. In DNA, the CDR3 is TGTGCCATCAGCCTTATGGGGGGGGCTAACCAAGAGACCCAGTACTTC.

Note on this clone: This sample also contains other DNA sequences that code for the same CDR3. The chain employs TRBV18 and TRBJ2-3; D call uncertain. Per the germline V gene, CDR1 is KGHSH and CDR2 is LQKENI. CDR3 length: 12 residues. Trimming took off 3 bases at V and 2 bases at J, with 3 bases between the two ends. For the CDR3, the DNA is TGTGCCAGCTCACCCGACACAGATACGCAGTATTTT. Protein product: CASSPDTDTQYF.

J is TRBJ2-7 and V is TRBV4-1; possibly TRBD1 for D (6 bases). CDR1 is MGHRA and CDR2 is YSYEKL in the germline V gene. The V end lost 2 bases, the J end lost 3 bases, and 20 bases lay between the germline ends. The CDR3 loop spans 17 amino acids. CDR3 protein: CASSQRIAGTLDYEQYF. The CDR3 DNA sequence: TGCGCCAGCAGCCAACGGATCGCCGGGACATTAGACTACGAGCAGTACTTC.

The rearrangement links TRBV2 to TRBJ1-2, with D hard to call. This CDR3 contains 12 residues. Germline V lookup: CDR1 SNHLY, CDR2 FYNNEI. Trimming stripped 8 bases from V and 0 bases from J, with 7 bases between. This chain's CDR3 is CASVGSNYGYTF. The DNA for the CDR3 is TGTGCCAGCGTCGGGTCTAACTATGGCTACACCTTC.

This clone was recorded a few times. The chain combines TRBV28 with TRBJ1-4; D gene ambiguous. The CDR3 loop spans 15 amino acids. Germline CDR1 is MDHEN and CDR2 is SYDVKM. V was cut by 4 bases and J by 7 bases, with 16 bases left in between. The CDR3 nucleotides are TGTGCCAGCAGTTCCCAGGACGAGTTTGGTGAAAAACTGTTTTTT. Its translation is CASSSQDEFGEKLFF.

This chain links TRBV6-5 with TRBJ1-2; D may be TRBD1 (6 bases). Trimming cost V 2 bases and J 2 bases, with 12 bases left between them. The CDR3 spans 15 residues. Per germline, CDR1 MNHEY and CDR2 SVGAGI. For the CDR3, the DNA is TGTGCCAGCAGTTACGGCAGGGGAGGCAACTATGGCTACACCTTC. This encodes CASSYGRGGNYGYTF.

The rearrangement links TRBV5-1 to TRBJ2-2, with D possibly being TRBD1 (7 bases). CDR1 and CDR2 (germline): SGHRS, YFSETQ. Trimming stripped 0 bases from V and 1 base from J, with 10 bases between. The CDR3 extends over 16 amino acids. The CDR3 DNA follows: TGCGCCAGCAGCTTGGCTCAGGGGGGGAACACCGGGGAGCTGTTTTTT. This gives the protein CASSLAQGGNTGELFF.

The V call is TRBV7-3, the J call TRBJ2-3; the D is unclear. Trimming removed 1 base at V and 0 bases at J, with 11 bases between. The CDR3 spans 16 residues. Germline V gene lookup returns CDR1 SGHTA and CDR2 FQGTGA. The CDR3 loop is CASSLSGGASTDTQYF. The CDR3 DNA follows: TGTGCCAGCAGCTTAAGTGGCGGAGCTAGCACAGATACGCAGTATTTT.

This clone has a single count. The gene calls are TRBV7-2 and TRBJ1-2; D uncertain. The CDR3 contains 17 residues. Trimming pared 0 bases from V and 1 base from J, leaving 15 bases between. Germline V gene sequence: CDR1 SGHTA, CDR2 FQGNSA. CDR3 nucleotides: TGTGCCAGCAGCTTAGCGGAGCGAGGACCTAATAACTATGGCTACACCTTC. This sequence encodes CASSLAERGPNNYGYTF.

The chain has TRBV19 and TRBJ2-7; 8 bases are a match to TRBD1. Germline V gene sequence: CDR1 LNHDA, CDR2 SQIVND (reference sequence). This CDR3 region has 16 residues. After removal of 2 bases from V and 2 bases from J, the junction contained 8 bases not matched to a gene. CDR3 nucleotide sequence: TGTGCCAGTAGTATATTAGGGACAGGATACACCTACGAGCAGTACTTC. It encodes CASSILGTGYTYEQYF.

This clone is a singleton in its sample. The chain uses TRBV6-5 and TRBJ1-5; 9 nucleotides align to TRBD1. This CDR3 is built from 15 residues. The trim removed 7 bases at V and 4 bases at J, leaving 8 bases unmatched. Germline CDR1 reads MNHEY; CDR2 reads SVGAGI. CDR3 region: CASTPWGTGNQPQHF. The CDR3 DNA reads TGTGCCAGCACCCCCTGGGGGACAGGGAATCAGCCCCAGCATTTT.

This chain links TRBV5-6 with TRBJ1-2; tentatively, D is TRBD1 (5 bases). V lost 1 base and J 4 bases, leaving 8 bases between the germline ends. This CDR3 is built from 13 residues. CDR1 and CDR2 (germline): SGHDT, YYEEEE. The CDR3 reads CASSLQGSYGYTF. The DNA for the CDR3 is TGTGCCAGCAGCTTGCAGGGTAGCTATGGCTACACCTTC.

The chain uses TRBV2 and TRBJ2-7; weak D call: TRBD1 (5 bases). The CDR3 runs 13 residues. V shed 4 bases and J shed 3 bases, with 10 bases lying between them. The germline gives CDR1 SNHLY, CDR2 FYNNEI. The CDR3 bases are TGTGCCAGCAGTGTGTCAGGGTTCTACGAGCAGTACTTC. Translation gives CASSVSGFYEQYF. Full variable domain (remainder filled in from reference TRBV2 and TRBJ2-7): EPEVTQTPSHQVTQMGQEVILRCVPISNHLYFYWYRQILGQKVEFLVSFYNNEISEKSEIFDDQFSVERPDGSNFTLKIRSTKLEDSAMYFCASSVSGFYEQYFGPGTRLTVT.

This chain joins TRBV6-1 and TRBJ2-3; 9 positions agree with TRBD2. The germline V gene encodes CDR1 MNHNS and CDR2 SASEGT. J gave up 4 bases and V 2 bases, and 19 bases lay outside the gene matches. The length of the CDR3 is 20 residues. Here the CDR3 DNA reads TGTGCCAGCAGTGAAATTGGTGGGAGCGGGGGGCCCCCTAGGGCAGATACGCAGTATTTT. Residues: CASSEIGGSGGPPRADTQYF.

The chain recombines TRBV7-8 with TRBJ1-5; TRBD1 might be the D (6 bases). Germline CDR1 is SGHVS and CDR2 is FQNEAQ. The CDR3 has 18 residues. Trimming stripped 5 bases from V and 3 bases from J, with 23 bases between. Here the CDR3 reads CASSPPPGGPTNNQPQHF. CDR3 nucleotides: TGTGCCAGCAGCCCACCCCCGGGGGGGCCAACAAACAATCAGCCCCAGCATTTT.